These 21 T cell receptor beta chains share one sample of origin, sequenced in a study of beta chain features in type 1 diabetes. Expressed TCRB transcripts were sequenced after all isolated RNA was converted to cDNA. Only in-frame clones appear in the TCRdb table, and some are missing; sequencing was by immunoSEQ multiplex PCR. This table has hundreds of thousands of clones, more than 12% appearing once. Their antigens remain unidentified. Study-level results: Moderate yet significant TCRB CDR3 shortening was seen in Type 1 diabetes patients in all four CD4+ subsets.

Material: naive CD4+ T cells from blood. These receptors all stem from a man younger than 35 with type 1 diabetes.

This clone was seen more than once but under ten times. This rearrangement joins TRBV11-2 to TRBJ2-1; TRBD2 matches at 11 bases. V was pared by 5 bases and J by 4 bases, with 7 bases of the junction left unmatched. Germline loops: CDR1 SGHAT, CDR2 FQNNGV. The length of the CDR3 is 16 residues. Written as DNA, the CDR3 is TGTGCCAGCAGCGTCGCTAGCGGGAGGAATTACAATGAGCAGTTCTTC. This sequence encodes CASSVASGRNYNEQFF.

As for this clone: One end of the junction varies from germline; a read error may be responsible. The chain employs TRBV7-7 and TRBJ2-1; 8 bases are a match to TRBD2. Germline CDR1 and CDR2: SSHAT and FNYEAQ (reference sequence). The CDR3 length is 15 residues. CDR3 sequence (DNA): TGTGCTAGCAGCCCAACACGGGGCGGGGGGAATGAGCAGTTCTTC. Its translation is CASSPTRGGGNEQFF.

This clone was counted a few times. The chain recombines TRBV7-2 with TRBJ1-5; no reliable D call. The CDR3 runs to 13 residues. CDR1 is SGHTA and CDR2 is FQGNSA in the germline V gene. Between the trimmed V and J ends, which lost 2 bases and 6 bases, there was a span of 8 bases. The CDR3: CASSLTQIQPQHF. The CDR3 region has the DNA TGTGCCAGCAGCTTAACACAGATTCAGCCCCAGCATTTT.

CDR3 amino acids: CASSLADPRTGVADTQYF. The CDR3, as DNA: TGTGCCAGCAGCTTGGCTGACCCTCGGACAGGGGTCGCAGATACGCAGTATTTT. The gene calls are TRBV5-6 and TRBJ2-3; 9 bases are shared with TRBD1. This CDR3 has 18 residues. The J segment lost 4 bases and the V segment lost 0 bases, leaving 12 bases of the junction unmatched. Germline V gene sequence: CDR1 SGHDT, CDR2 YYEEEE.

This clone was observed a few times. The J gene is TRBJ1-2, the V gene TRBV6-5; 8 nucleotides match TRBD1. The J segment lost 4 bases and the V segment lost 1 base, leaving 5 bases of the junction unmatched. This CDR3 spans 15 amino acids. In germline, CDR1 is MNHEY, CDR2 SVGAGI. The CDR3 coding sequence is TGTGCCAGCAGTTACTGGGCAGGGGGCATCTATGGCTACACCTTC. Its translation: CASSYWAGGIYGYTF.

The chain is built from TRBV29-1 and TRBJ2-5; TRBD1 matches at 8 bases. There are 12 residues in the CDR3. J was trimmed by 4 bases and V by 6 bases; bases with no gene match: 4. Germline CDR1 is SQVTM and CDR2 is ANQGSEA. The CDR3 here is CSVRTGSETQYF. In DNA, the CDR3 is TGCAGCGTGAGGACAGGGTCAGAGACCCAGTACTTC. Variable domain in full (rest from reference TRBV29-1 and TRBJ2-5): SAVISQKPSRDICQRGTSLTIQCQVDSQVTMMFWYRQQPGQSLTLIATANQGSEATYESGFVIDKFPISRPNLTFSTLTVSNMSPEDSSIYLCSVRTGSETQYFGPGTRLLVL.

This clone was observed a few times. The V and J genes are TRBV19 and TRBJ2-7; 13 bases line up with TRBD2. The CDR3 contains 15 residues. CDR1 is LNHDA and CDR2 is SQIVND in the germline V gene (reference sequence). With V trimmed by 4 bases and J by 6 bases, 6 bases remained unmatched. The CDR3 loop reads CASSTGTSGMIEQYF. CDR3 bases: TGTGCCAGTAGTACGGGGACTAGCGGGATGATCGAGCAGTACTTC.

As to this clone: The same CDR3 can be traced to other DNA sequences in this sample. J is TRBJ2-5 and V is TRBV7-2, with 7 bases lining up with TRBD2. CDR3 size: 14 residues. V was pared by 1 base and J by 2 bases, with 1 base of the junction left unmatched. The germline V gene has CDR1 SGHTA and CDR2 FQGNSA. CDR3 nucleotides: TGTGCCAGCAGCTTAGGAGCGGGGCAAGAGACCCAGTACTTC. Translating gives CASSLGAGQETQYF.

The CDR3 loop reads CASSLASGPPTGELFF. The CDR3 region has the DNA TGTGCCAGCAGCTTAGCGTCGGGACCGCCCACCGGGGAGCTGTTTTTT. V usage is TRBV7-9 and J usage is TRBJ2-2; D possibly uses TRBD1 or TRBD2 (5 bases each). CDR3 size: 16 residues. Trimming pared 0 bases from V and 4 bases from J, leaving 12 bases between. Looked up from germline, CDR1 is SEHNR and CDR2 is FQNEAQ (reference sequence).

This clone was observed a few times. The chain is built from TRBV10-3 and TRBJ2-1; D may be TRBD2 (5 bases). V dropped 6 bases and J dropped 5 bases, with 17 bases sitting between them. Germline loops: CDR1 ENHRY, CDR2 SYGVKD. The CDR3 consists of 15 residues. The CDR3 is CAISLGGGRNNEQFF. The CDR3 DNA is TGTGCCATCAGCCTGGGTGGAGGTCGGAACAATGAGCAGTTCTTC.

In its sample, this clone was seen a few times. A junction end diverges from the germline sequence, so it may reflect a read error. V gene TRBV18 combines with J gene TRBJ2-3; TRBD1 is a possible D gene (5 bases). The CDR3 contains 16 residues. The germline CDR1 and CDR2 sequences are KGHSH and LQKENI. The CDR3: CASSAPWKSGPDTQYF. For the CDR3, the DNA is TGTGCCAGCTCAGCACCTTGGAAATCAGGGCCAGATACGCAGTATTTT.

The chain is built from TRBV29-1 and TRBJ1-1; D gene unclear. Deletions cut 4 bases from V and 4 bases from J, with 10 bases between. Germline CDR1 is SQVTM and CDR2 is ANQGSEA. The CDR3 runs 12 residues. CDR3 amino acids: CSVVGRATEAFF. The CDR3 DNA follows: TGCAGCGTTGTTGGAAGGGCCACTGAAGCTTTCTTT.

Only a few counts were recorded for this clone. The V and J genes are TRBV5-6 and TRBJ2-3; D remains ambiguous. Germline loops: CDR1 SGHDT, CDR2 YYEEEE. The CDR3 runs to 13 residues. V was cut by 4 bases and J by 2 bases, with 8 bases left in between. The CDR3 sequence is CASSETSTDTQYF. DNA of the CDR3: TGTGCCAGCAGCGAGACATCCACAGATACGCAGTATTTT.

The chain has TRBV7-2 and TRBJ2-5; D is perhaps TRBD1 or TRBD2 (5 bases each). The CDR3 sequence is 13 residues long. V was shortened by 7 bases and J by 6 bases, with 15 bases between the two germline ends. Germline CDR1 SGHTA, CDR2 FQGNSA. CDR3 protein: CASTPGGVKTQYF. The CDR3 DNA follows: TGTGCCAGCACCCCTGGGGGAGTAAAGACCCAGTACTTC.

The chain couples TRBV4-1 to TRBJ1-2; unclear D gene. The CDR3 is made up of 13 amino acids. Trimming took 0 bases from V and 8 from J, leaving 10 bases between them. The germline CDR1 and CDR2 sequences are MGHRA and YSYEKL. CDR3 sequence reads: CASSQESRRGYTF. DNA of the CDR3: TGCGCCAGCAGCCAAGAGAGCCGGAGAGGCTACACCTTC.

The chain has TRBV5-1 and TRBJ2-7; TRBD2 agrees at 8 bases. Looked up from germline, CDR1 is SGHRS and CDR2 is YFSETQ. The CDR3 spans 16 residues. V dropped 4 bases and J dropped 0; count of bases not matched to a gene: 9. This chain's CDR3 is CASSAGGPRSSYEQYF. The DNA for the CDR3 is TGCGCCAGCAGCGCGGGGGGTCCGAGGAGCTCCTACGAGCAGTACTTC.

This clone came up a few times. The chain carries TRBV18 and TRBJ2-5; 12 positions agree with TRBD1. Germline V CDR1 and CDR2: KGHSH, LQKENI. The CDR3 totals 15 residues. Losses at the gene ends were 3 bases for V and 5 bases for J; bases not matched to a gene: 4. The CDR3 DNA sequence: TGTGCCAGCTCACCCCGGGACAGGGGGCTGGAGACCCAGTACTTC. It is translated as CASSPRDRGLETQYF.

CDR3 DNA: TGCAGCGTTGTAGCGGACAACTCCTACGAGCAGTACTTC. As protein: CSVVADNSYEQYF. J is TRBJ2-7 and V is TRBV29-1; D is perhaps TRBD2 (6 bases). CDR3 length equals 13 residues. CDR1 and CDR2 from the germline V gene are SQVTM and ANQGSEA. Trimming pared 4 bases from V and 0 bases from J, leaving 10 bases between.

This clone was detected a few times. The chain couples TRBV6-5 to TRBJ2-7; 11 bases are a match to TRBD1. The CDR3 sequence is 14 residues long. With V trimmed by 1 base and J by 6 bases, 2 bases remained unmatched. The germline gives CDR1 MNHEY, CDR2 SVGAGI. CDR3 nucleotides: TGTGCCAGCAGTTACTTCGGGACAGGGGGCGAGCAGTACTTC. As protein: CASSYFGTGGEQYF.

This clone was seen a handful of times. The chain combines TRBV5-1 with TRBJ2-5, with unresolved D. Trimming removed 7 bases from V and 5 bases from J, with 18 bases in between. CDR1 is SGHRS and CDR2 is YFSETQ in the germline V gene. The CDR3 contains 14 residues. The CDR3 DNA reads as TGCGCCAGCTCATCGGAGTCTACGACGGAGACCCAGTACTTC. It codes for CASSSESTTETQYF.

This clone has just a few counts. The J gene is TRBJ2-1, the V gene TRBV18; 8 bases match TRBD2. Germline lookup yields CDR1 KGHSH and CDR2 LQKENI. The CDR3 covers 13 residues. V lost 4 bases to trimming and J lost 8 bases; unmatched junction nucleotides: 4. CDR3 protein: CASSLRLAHEQFF. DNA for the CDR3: TGTGCCAGCTCACTCCGACTAGCGCATGAGCAGTTCTTC.